This TCR beta chain was sequenced during a study of OX40 agonist ivuxolimab in advanced cancers. Turning to the study itself: An agonistic human IgG2 monoclonal antibody against OX40 (CD134) was given. Prior therapy, whether anti-PD-1, anti-PD-L1 or anti-CTLA-4, was allowed, and roughly 41% had some. Patients achieving partial responses numbered three: one hepatocellular carcinoma case and two cutaneous melanoma cases.

The germline V gene has CDR1 SGHKS and CDR2 YYEKEE (reference sequence). This CDR3 is built from 15 residues. Unmatched junction bases numbered 8, after V lost 7 bases and J lost 0 bases. Blood sampling was done at baseline, cycle 4 day 1, and cycle 7 day 1. The table came from immunoSEQ multiplex PCR; TCRdb's copy has only in-frame clones and leaves some out. The repertoire includes roughly 20,000 clones, 70% to 90% of them detected once, and roughly 15% sits in the top ten. This chain connects TRBV5-5 to TRBJ2-3; the match to TRBD1 covers 7 bases. The receptor's source is an adult with an advanced solid tumor such as melanoma, head and neck, liver or kidney cancer. The specimen comprised CD4+ or CD8+ T cells sorted from blood, sampled in a trial of the OX40 agonist ivuxolimab. The CDR3 protein is CASPQEGASTDTQYF. CDR3 nucleotides: TGTGCCAGCCCTCAAGAGGGGGCGAGCACAGATACGCAGTATTTT.